What follows describes a single TCR beta chain. Antigen: not known. The junction departs from germline at one end; a sequencing error may be responsible. The data derive from a study of blood T cells in healthy people across ages. Study as a whole: Template switching picked up about one barcoded beta molecule for each two T cells.

This CDR3 has 15 residues. Per germline, CDR1 SQVTM and CDR2 ANQGSEA. A sample-barcoded 5' primer and a J-beta primer mix were used in a second PCR of roughly 7 to 12 cycles. Each cDNA molecule carried a tag from a template-switch adaptor that contained 12 random nucleotides. Each CDR3 protein is one row after TCRdb ran MiXCR on the 5' RACE reads. The sample consists of nearly 800,000 distinct CDR3 sequences, around 25% of them appearing once. Broader study findings: Per million T cells, TCR beta diversity dropped roughly linearly as age increased.

This sample also belongs to another study, concerning T cells of mothers and their children.

The sequence derives from a boy younger than 18 in good health. Sequencing was carried out using blood. The V call is TRBV29-1, the J call TRBJ1-2; TRBD1 agrees at 10 bases. The CDR3 bases are TGCAGCGTTGAACCTCCCCGGACAGGGGGAAGTGGCTGCACCTTC. This translates into CSVEPPRTGGSGCTF.